Presented here are 4 T cell receptor beta chains from one specimen sequenced in a study of Tregs in tolerant kidney transplant recipients. Measured with immunoSEQ multiplex PCR; TCRdb has only the in-frame clones, and not every one. The sample contains more than 90,000 clones, approximately 93% of which appear only once. Recipients received nonmyeloablative bone marrow transplants from related graft donors, with transient mixed chimerism. The sample in question was CD4+ T cells from blood (PBMCs), obtained 12 months after the transplant. Receptors were obtained from a human patient who received a combined kidney and bone marrow transplant. A share of the T cells may be of graft donor origin.

The chain employs TRBV7-3 and TRBJ2-7; the D is unclear. The CDR3 length is 17 residues. V gave up 3 bases and J gave up 5 bases, with 23 bases separating them. The germline V gene has CDR1 SGHTA and CDR2 FQGTGA. The CDR3: CASSFIFRHGRLDEQYF. The CDR3 coding sequence is TGTGCCAGCAGCTTTATTTTCCGACACGGTCGGCTTGACGAGCAGTACTTC.

V and J are TRBV7-8 and TRBJ1-5; D might be TRBD1 (5 bases). Germline V CDR1 and CDR2: SGHVS, FQNEAQ. This CDR3 is 15 amino acids long. Trimming took 2 bases from V and 5 from J, leaving 13 bases between them. CDR3: CASSLFGAPDQPQHF. CDR3 nucleotides: TGTGCCAGCAGCTTATTTGGGGCCCCTGATCAGCCCCAGCATTTT.

The chain joins TRBV7-9 to TRBJ2-1, with TRBD1 identical over 9 bases. Germline CDR1 reads SEHNR; CDR2 reads FQNEAQ (reference sequence). The J segment lost 8 bases and the V segment lost 5 bases, leaving 13 bases of the junction unmatched. CDR3 length: 16 amino acids. CDR3 region: CASSPRPDRGLDEQFF. CDR3 coding DNA: TGTGCCAGCAGCCCGCGCCCGGACAGGGGCTTGGATGAGCAGTTCTTC.

This chain links TRBV7-2 with TRBJ2-5, with D perhaps matching TRBD2 (7 bases). The CDR3 contains 15 residues. V shed 5 bases and J shed 8 bases, with 21 bases lying between them. Germline V gene lookup returns CDR1 SGHTA and CDR2 FQGNSA. The DNA for the CDR3 is TGTGCCAGCAGCCGAGCCCCCGGCGGGGGCGATACCCAGTACTTC. Protein: CASSRAPGGGDTQYF.